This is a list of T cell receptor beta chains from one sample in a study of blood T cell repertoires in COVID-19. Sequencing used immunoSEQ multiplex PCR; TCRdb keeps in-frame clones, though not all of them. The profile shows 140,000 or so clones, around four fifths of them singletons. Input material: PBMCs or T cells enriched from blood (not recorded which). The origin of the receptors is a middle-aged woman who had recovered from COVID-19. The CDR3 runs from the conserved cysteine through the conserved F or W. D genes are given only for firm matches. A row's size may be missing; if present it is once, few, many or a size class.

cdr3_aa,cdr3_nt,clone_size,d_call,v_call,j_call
CASSKTSGGFIHEQFF,TGTGCCAGCAGCAAGACTAGCGGGGGTTTTATACATGAGCAGTTCTTC,.,TRBD2,TRBV6-4,TRBJ2-1
CASSQDRDRYLSGANVLTF,TGCGCCAGCAGCCAAGATAGGGACAGGTACCTCTCTGGGGCCAACGTCCTGACTTTC,.,TRBD1,TRBV4-1,TRBJ2-6
CASSLEYGIHNEQFF,TGTGCCAGCAGCTTAGAGTACGGGATCCACAATGAGCAGTTCTTC,few,.,TRBV7-6,TRBJ2-1
CAIAPRGTSGRGESSYNEQFF,TGTGCCATCGCCCCTCGAGGGACTAGCGGGAGGGGGGAGAGCTCCTACAATGAGCAGTTCTTC,.,TRBD2,TRBV10-3,TRBJ2-1
CATAGGQGIDYGYTF,TGTGCCACCGCAGGGGGACAGGGAATTGACTATGGCTACACCTTC,once,TRBD1,TRBV28,TRBJ1-2
CASSLTSGEQFF,TGTGCCAGCAGCCTAACGAGCGGTGAGCAGTTCTTC,.,.,TRBV12-3/TRBV12-4,TRBJ2-1
CSASGQNQPQHF,TGCAGTGCCAGTGGACAGAATCAGCCCCAGCATTTT,.,.,TRBV20-1,TRBJ1-5
CASSFWVAGGRFYEQYF,TGTGCCAGCAGCTTTTGGGTAGCGGGGGGCCGGTTCTACGAGCAGTACTTC,.,TRBD2,TRBV5-8,TRBJ2-7
CASSQISGTGYEQYF,TGTGCCAGCAGTCAAATCTCCGGGACAGGGTACGAGCAGTACTTC,.,TRBD1,TRBV28,TRBJ2-7
CASSQPSGSSKNIQYF,TGCGCCAGCAGCCAGCCTAGCGGGAGCTCCAAAAACATTCAGTACTTC,.,TRBD2,TRBV4-1,TRBJ2-4
CSVPRTGRDGYTF,TGCAGCGTTCCCCGGACAGGGAGGGATGGCTACACCTTC,.,TRBD1,TRBV29-1,TRBJ1-2
CASRSPGAEDTDTQYF,TGTGCCAGTAGATCCCCGGGAGCGGAGGACACAGATACGCAGTATTTT,.,.,TRBV19,TRBJ2-3
CASSTNGLAGEIGRYEQYF,TGTGCCAGTAGCACAAATGGGCTAGCGGGAGAAATTGGGCGCTACGAGCAGTACTTC,.,TRBD2,TRBV19,TRBJ2-7
CASSSTRTGEQYF,TGTGCCAGCAGCTCGACACGGACAGGAGAGCAGTATTTT,.,TRBD1,TRBV7-8,TRBJ2-3
CASSQDYGSLEQFF,TGTGCCAGCAGCCAAGATTATGGCTCGCTTGAGCAGTTCTTC,once,.,TRBV4-2,TRBJ2-1
CASRGLLYNEQFF,TGTGCCAGCAGGGGACTACTTTACAATGAGCAGTTCTTC,few,TRBD2,TRBV2,TRBJ2-1
CASSSDSAAYGYTF,TGTGCCAGCAGCTCGGACAGCGCAGCCTATGGCTACACCTTC,.,.,TRBV7-9,TRBJ1-2
CASSRGLGQGGNEQFF,TGTGCCAGCAGCCGCGGCCTCGGACAGGGCGGCAATGAGCAGTTCTTC,.,TRBD1,TRBV7-9,TRBJ2-1
CASSLSNEQFF,TGCGCCAGCAGCTTGTCAAATGAGCAGTTCTTC,.,.,TRBV5-1,TRBJ2-1
CASSNPASTGSHGYTF,TGTGCCAGCAGCAACCCGGCCTCGACAGGCTCCCATGGCTACACCTTC,once,.,TRBV5-4,TRBJ1-2
CSVEGVDYQGNEQFF,TGCAGCGTTGAAGGGGTCGACTACCAGGGGAATGAGCAGTTCTTC,.,.,TRBV29-1,TRBJ2-1
CASSQATGGYTF,TGTGCCAGCAGCCAAGCCACAGGTGGCTACACCTTC,.,.,TRBV3-1/TRBV3-2,TRBJ1-2
CASNDLDLQDEQYF,TGTGCCAGCAACGACCTCGACCTTCAGGACGAGCAGTACTTC,.,.,TRBV11-2,TRBJ2-7
CASSLASGGTYSGANVLTF,TGTGCCAGCAGCTTAGCGTCCGGGGGGACCTACTCTGGGGCCAACGTCCTGACTTTC,.,TRBD2,TRBV13,TRBJ2-6
CASSESTSGNTIYF,TGTGCCAGCAGTGAAAGTACGAGCGGAAACACCATATATTTT,.,.,TRBV2,TRBJ1-3
CASSLGTFQGIKAGELFF,TGTGCCAGCAGCTTAGGTACCTTCCAGGGGATTAAAGCCGGGGAGCTGTTTTTT,few,.,TRBV11-2,TRBJ2-2
CASLSGNTIYF,TGTGCCTCCCTATCTGGAAACACCATATATTTT,.,.,TRBV30,TRBJ1-3
CASTPGTSPIQYF,TGTGCCAGCACCCCTGGAACTAGCCCCATTCAGTACTTC,.,.,TRBV28,TRBJ2-4
CASSPRDRGENTEAFF,TGCGCCAGCAGTCCCCGGGACAGGGGAGAGAACACTGAAGCTTTCTTT,.,TRBD1,TRBV10-1,TRBJ1-1
CAWGRAGYTF,TGTGCCTGGGGCAGGGCTGGCTACACCTTC,few,.,TRBV30,TRBJ1-2